Listed below are T cell receptor beta chains from one sample, sequenced in a study of Tregs in tolerant kidney transplant recipients. Measured with immunoSEQ multiplex PCR; TCRdb has only the in-frame clones, and not every one. The data show tens of thousands of clones, about 83% seen once. Sequenced input: CD4+ T cells from blood. These receptors all stem from a human donor in good health. The CDR3 runs from the conserved cysteine through the conserved F or W. The D gene is left open where the match is weak. Clone size is given for some rows only: seen once, a few or many times, or a class if the clone is expanded.

j_gene	v_gene	d_gene	abundance	CDR3aa	CDR3nt
TRBJ2-6	TRBV7-2	-	-	CASSLDRAGANVLTF	TGTGCCAGCAGCTTAGACAGGGCTGGGGCCAACGTCCTGACTTTC
TRBJ1-1	TRBV6-5	-	many	CASSRQGRVNTEAFF	TGTGCCAGCAGTCGTCAGGGGCGCGTGAACACTGAAGCTTTCTTT
TRBJ2-3	TRBV28	-	-	CAMRKSGSDTQYF	TGTGCCATGAGGAAGTCGGGATCAGATACGCAGTATTTT
TRBJ2-7	TRBV13	TRBD2	-	CASSFSPWGTSGSGEQYF	TGTGCCAGCAGCTTTAGTCCTTGGGGGACTAGCGGGAGTGGGGAGCAGTACTTC
TRBJ2-5	TRBV7-8	TRBD2	-	CASSLLAGARETQYF	TGTGCCAGCAGCCTTCTAGCGGGAGCACGAGAGACCCAGTACTTC
TRBJ2-3	TRBV4-3	-	-	CASSQDSSSTDTQYF	TGCGCCAGCAGCCAAGACAGCTCTAGCACAGATACGCAGTATTTT
TRBJ2-1	TRBV10-3	-	-	CAISESVGGTYNEQFF	TGTGCCATCAGTGAGTCGGTTGGCGGGACTTACAATGAGCAGTTCTTC
TRBJ2-5	TRBV11-3	-	-	CASSLDRGGETQYF	TGTGCCAGCAGCTTAGACAGGGGGGGAGAGACCCAGTACTTC
TRBJ2-5	TRBV11-1	TRBD2	once	CASSLTSGQETQYF	TGTGCCAGCAGCCTGACTAGCGGCCAAGAGACCCAGTACTTC
TRBJ1-2	TRBV27	-	-	CASSFGSNYGYTF	TGTGCCAGCAGTTTCGGGTCTAACTATGGCTACACCTTC
TRBJ2-1	TRBV30	-	few	CAWSVYSEQFF	TGTGCCTGGAGTGTCTACTCTGAGCAGTTCTTC
TRBJ2-2	TRBV2	-	-	CASSELGAEIGELFF	TGTGCCAGCAGTGAACTAGGTGCGGAGATCGGGGAGCTGTTTTTT
TRBJ1-1	TRBV7-6	-	-	CASSLSGRKNTEAFF	TGTGCCAGCAGCTTATCCGGCAGAAAGAACACTGAAGCTTTCTTT
TRBJ2-1	TRBV11-2	-	-	CASSFDNEQFF	TGTGCCAGCAGCTTCGACAATGAGCAGTTCTTC
TRBJ2-1	TRBV30	-	-	CAWLAESSYNEQFF	TGTGCCTGGTTAGCGGAAAGCTCCTACAATGAGCAGTTCTTC
TRBJ1-3	TRBV6-5	-	-	CASSRGTSSGNTIYF	TGTGCCAGCAGTCGTGGGACTTCCTCTGGAAACACCATATATTTT
TRBJ1-6	TRBV5-1	-	-	CASSFRAGDNSPLHF	TGCGCCAGCAGCTTTAGAGCAGGGGACAATTCACCCCTCCACTTT
TRBJ2-5	TRBV7-2	-	-	CASSRSLDGETQYF	TGTGCCAGCAGCCGCTCTCTCGATGGAGAGACCCAGTACTTC
TRBJ2-1	TRBV9	-	-	CASSPTPDIRYNEQFF	TGTGCCAGCAGCCCAACGCCCGACATCCGCTACAATGAGCAGTTCTTC
TRBJ1-1	TRBV6-5	-	-	CASMRGPLNTEAFF	TGTGCCAGCATGCGGGGGCCCCTGAACACTGAAGCTTTCTTT
TRBJ2-7	TRBV7-9	-	-	CASSLAGGVYEQYF	TGTGCCAGCAGCTTAGCTGGAGGGGTCTACGAGCAGTACTTC
TRBJ1-3	TRBV4-1	-	once	CASSPAPWQSGNTIYF	TGCGCCAGCAGCCCCGCGCCGTGGCAATCTGGAAACACCATATATTTT
TRBJ2-3	TRBV5-1	-	-	CASSSSGRRTDTQYF	TGCGCCAGCAGCTCCTCAGGGCGTCGCACAGATACGCAGTATTTT
TRBJ1-4	TRBV7-6	-	-	CASSLGDQGHEKLFF	TGTGCCAGCAGCTTAGGGGACCAGGGCCATGAAAAACTGTTTTTT
TRBJ2-7	TRBV29-1	TRBD1	few	CSVEVTGGVEQYF	TGCAGCGTTGAAGTGACAGGGGGTGTCGAGCAGTACTTC
TRBJ1-1	TRBV5-1	TRBD1	-	CASSLEGQGSNTEAFF	TGCGCCAGCAGCTTGGAGGGACAGGGATCGAACACTGAAGCTTTCTTT
TRBJ1-5	TRBV7-3	-	-	CASSSSTPRGNQPQHF	TGTGCCAGCAGCTCGTCGACGCCGAGGGGCAATCAGCCCCAGCATTTT
TRBJ2-7	TRBV10-1	TRBD2	-	CASSEFYRLAGGFREQYF	TGCGCCAGCAGTGAGTTTTATAGGCTAGCGGGAGGATTCCGAGAGCAGTACTTC
TRBJ2-1	TRBV5-4	TRBD2	-	CASRGLAEYNEQFF	TGTGCCAGCAGGGGACTAGCCGAATACAATGAGCAGTTCTTC
TRBJ1-1	TRBV5-1	TRBD1	few	CASSLGQGSTEAFF	TGCGCCAGCAGCTTAGGACAGGGTAGCACTGAAGCTTTCTTT
TRBJ2-3	TRBV18	TRBD2	-	CASSPVARTSGTDTQYF	TGTGCCAGCTCACCGGTCGCCAGGACTAGCGGGACAGATACGCAGTATTTT
TRBJ2-6	TRBV7-2	TRBD2	medium-sized	CASSSQLAGASGANVLTF	TGTGCCAGCAGCTCCCAACTAGCGGGAGCCTCTGGGGCCAACGTCCTGACTTTC
TRBJ2-1	TRBV18	TRBD2	-	CASSPSSGDYNEQFF	TGTGCCAGCTCACCATCTAGCGGGGACTACAATGAGCAGTTCTTC
TRBJ1-4	TRBV19	TRBD1	-	CASSIAGQGALFVYEKLFF	TGTGCCAGTAGTATAGCGGGACAGGGGGCCCTTTTCGTTTATGAAAAACTGTTTTTT
TRBJ2-3	TRBV9	-	-	CASSAFAGIERDTQYF	TGTGCCAGCAGCGCCTTTGCCGGGATCGAGAGAGATACGCAGTATTTT
TRBJ2-1	TRBV19	TRBD1	-	CASSIGQGKYNEQFF	TGTGCCAGTAGTATAGGACAGGGTAAATACAATGAGCAGTTCTTC